The entry below describes one T cell receptor (beta chain). Its target is not known. This sample was included in a study of cytomegalovirus exposure and HLA in healthy donors. PCR used 60 Vbeta primers and 13 Jbeta primers. Original handling: An analysis that came later counted 60 million to 80 million unique TCR beta chains, roughly 11 million shared. The method was immunoSEQ multiplex PCR; TCRdb's version includes in-frame clones alone and lacks a portion of them. Clone size and the V and J calls come from that table; the DNA yielded D and trimming. Its table records 200,000 to 250,000 clones. Study results and limitations: In a later analysis, specific HLA alleles were associated with approximately 17,000 TCR beta sequences at a 0.05 false discovery rate. Common viral pathogens (according to a later analysis) appeared linked to several of the most significant clusters. In a later analysis, CMV-associated beta chains were mostly HLA-associated, it appeared.

The trim removed 0 bases at V and 8 bases at J, leaving 10 bases unmatched. This CDR3 is built from 15 residues. Germline-derived CDR1 and CDR2 are SGHRS and YFSETQ. The rearrangement uses TRBV5-1 and TRBJ1-2; TRBD1 matches 7 bases. What was sequenced was PBMCs. This sequence was found in a girl aged 2 to 9 in good health and CMV-seropositive. The CDR3 nucleotides read TGCGCCAGCAGCTTGGTTGGGGACAGTCTCTCCGGCTACACCTTC. Residues: CASSLVGDSLSGYTF.